This T cell receptor (beta chain) was sequenced for a study of blood T cells in healthy people across ages. The germline gives CDR1 KGHDR, CDR2 SFDVKD. This CDR3 comprises 14 residues. Donors were systemically healthy Caucasian individuals from Russia aged about 6 to 95 years. Primed by a sample-barcoded 5' primer and a J-beta primer mix, a second PCR proceeded for roughly 7 to 11 cycles. A single record per CDR3 protein comes from TCRdb applying MiXCR to the 5' RACE reads. The table lists hundreds of thousands of distinct CDR3 sequences, 25% of them singletons. These sequences were also reported in another study, on T cells of mothers and their children.

The chain links TRBV24-1 to TRBJ2-7; TRBD1 or TRBD2 may be the D gene (6 bases each). TRBJ2-1 matches the DNA end more closely, so the J call is doubtful. This TCR came from a boy aged 5-17 years in good health. Specimen: blood. DNA of the CDR3: TGTGCCACCAGTTCGGGGGCCATCTACAATGAGCAGTTCTTC. Its protein product is CATSSGAIYNEQFF.